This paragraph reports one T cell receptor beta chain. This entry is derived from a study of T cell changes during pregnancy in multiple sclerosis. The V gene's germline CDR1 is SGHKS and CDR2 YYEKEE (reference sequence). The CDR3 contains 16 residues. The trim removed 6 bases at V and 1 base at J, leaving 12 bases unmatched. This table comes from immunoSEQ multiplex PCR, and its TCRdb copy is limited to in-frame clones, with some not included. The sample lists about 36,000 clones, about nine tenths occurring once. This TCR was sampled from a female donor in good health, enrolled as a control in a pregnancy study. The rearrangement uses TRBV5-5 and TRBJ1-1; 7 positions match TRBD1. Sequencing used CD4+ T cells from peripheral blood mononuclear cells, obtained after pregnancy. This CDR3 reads CASNLLGGAGNTEAFF. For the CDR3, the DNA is TGTGCCAGCAACCTGCTAGGGGGCGCTGGGAACACTGAAGCTTTCTTT.